The entry below describes one T cell receptor (beta chain). Clones were read by immunoSEQ multiplex PCR, and TCRdb kept only the in-frame ones, dropping some. The data hold about 77,000 clones, with around 82% observed a single time. V shed 6 bases and J shed 5 bases, with 14 bases lying between them. Germline-derived CDR1 and CDR2 are SGHKS and YYEKEE (reference sequence). CDR3 length equals 13 residues. The data derive from a study of OX40 agonist ivuxolimab in advanced cancers. This TCR derives from an adult with an advanced solid tumor such as melanoma, head and neck, liver or kidney cancer. Sequenced here: CD4+ or CD8+ T cells sorted from blood, sampled in a trial of the OX40 agonist ivuxolimab. This rearrangement joins TRBV5-5 to TRBJ2-5; no clear D gene. The CDR3 here is CASTNSASETQYF. The DNA for the CDR3 is TGTGCCAGCACCAACTCTGCGTCGGAGACCCAGTACTTC.